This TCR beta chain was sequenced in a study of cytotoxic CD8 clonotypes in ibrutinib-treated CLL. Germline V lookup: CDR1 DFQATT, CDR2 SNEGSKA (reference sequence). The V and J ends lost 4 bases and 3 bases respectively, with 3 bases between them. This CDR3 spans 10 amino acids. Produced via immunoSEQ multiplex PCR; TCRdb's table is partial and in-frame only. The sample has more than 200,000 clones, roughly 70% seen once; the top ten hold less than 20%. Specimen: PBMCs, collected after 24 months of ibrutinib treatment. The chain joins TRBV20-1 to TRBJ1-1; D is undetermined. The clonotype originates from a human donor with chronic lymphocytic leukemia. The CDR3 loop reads CSAKDTEAFF. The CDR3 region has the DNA TGCAGTGCTAAGGACACTGAAGCTTTCTTT.